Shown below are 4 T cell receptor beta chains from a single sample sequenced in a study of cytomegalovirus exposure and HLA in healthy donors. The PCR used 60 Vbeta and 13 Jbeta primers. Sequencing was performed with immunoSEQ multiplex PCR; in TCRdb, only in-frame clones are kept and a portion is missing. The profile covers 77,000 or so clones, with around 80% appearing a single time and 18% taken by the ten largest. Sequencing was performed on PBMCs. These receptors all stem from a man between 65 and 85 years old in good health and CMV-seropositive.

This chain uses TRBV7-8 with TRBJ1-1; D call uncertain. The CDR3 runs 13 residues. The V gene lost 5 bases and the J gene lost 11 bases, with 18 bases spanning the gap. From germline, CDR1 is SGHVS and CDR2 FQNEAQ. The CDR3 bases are TGTGCCAGCAGCCCCAGAGGAGGCTCACAGGCTTTCTTT. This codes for CASSPRGGSQAFF.

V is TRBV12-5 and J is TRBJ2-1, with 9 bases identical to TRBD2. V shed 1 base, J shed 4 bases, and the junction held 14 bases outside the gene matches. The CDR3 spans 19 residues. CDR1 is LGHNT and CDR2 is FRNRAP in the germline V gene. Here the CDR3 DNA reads TGTGCTAGTGGTTTGGGAAGCCAGGGGCTTAGCGGGAGATACAATGAGCAGTTCTTC. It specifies CASGLGSQGLSGRYNEQFF.

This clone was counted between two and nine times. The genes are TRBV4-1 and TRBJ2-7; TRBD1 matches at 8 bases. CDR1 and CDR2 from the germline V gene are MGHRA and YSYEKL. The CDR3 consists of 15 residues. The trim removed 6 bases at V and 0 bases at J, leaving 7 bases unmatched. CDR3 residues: CASSRQGLDSYEQYF. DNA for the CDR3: TGCGCCAGCAGTCGACAGGGGCTGGACTCCTACGAGCAGTACTTC.

CDR3 sequence: CASSLGGGLNEQFF. CDR3 sequence (DNA): TGCGCCAGCAGCTTGGGGGGAGGCCTCAATGAGCAGTTCTTC. V gene TRBV5-1 combines with J gene TRBJ2-1; weak D call: TRBD2 (6 bases). CDR3 size: 14 residues. V lost 0 bases and J 6 bases, leaving 10 bases between the germline ends. CDR1 and CDR2 from the germline V gene are SGHRS and YFSETQ. The whole variable domain, filled in from reference TRBV5-1 and TRBJ2-1, reads KAGVTQTPRYLIKTRGQQVTLSCSPISGHRSVSWYQQTPGQGLQFLFEYFSETQRNKGNFPGRFSGRQFSNSRSEMNVSTLELGDSALYLCASSLGGGLNEQFFGPGTRLTVL.